This TCR beta chain came from a study of T cell changes during pregnancy in multiple sclerosis. Germline V gene lookup returns CDR1 LNHDA and CDR2 SQIVND (reference sequence). CDR3 length: 15 amino acids. V shed 4 bases, J shed 3 bases, and the junction held 4 bases outside the gene matches. Measured with immunoSEQ multiplex PCR; TCRdb has only the in-frame clones, and not every one. The sample holds some 47,000 clones; 85% to 90% are singletons and the top ten take around 8%. The sequencing used CD8+ T cells from peripheral blood mononuclear cells, collected in the second trimester of pregnancy. The chain is built from TRBV19 and TRBJ1-3; 9 nucleotides match TRBD1. The TCR originated in a female donor with multiple sclerosis, enrolled in a pregnancy study. CDR3 residues: CASSKLDRGGNTIYF. The CDR3 DNA reads TGTGCCAGTAGTAAATTGGACAGGGGTGGAAACACCATATATTTT.